The 5 T cell receptor beta chains below were found in one sample sequenced in a study of early T cells in non-severe SARS-CoV-2 infection. TCRdb passed the 5' RACE reads through MiXCR, listing each CDR3 protein once. Of tens of thousands of distinct CDR3 sequences in the sample, around 5% were seen once. Sequences were obtained from whole blood. The receptor source for this set is an adult who was a healthcare worker with PCR-confirmed SARS-CoV-2 infection or an uninfected control (not recorded which).

Many counts were recorded for this clonotype. CDR3: CASSFQGGEQFF. The DNA for the CDR3 is TGTGCCAGCAGTTTCCAGGGAGGTGAGCAGTTCTTC. The chain combines TRBV2 with TRBJ2-1; D might be TRBD2 (6 bases). Trimming left V 5 bases short and J 9 bases short, with 11 bases between. The CDR3 spans 12 residues. From germline, CDR1 is SNHLY and CDR2 FYNNEI.

In its sample, this clonotype was seen a few times. The CDR3 here is CASSPGTGSDEQFF. The DNA of the CDR3 is TGTGCCAGCAGCCCCGGGACAGGGTCTGATGAGCAGTTCTTC. V and J are TRBV7-3 and TRBJ2-1; TRBD1 agrees at 9 bases. V gave up 5 bases and J gave up 8 bases; unmatched junction bases: 7. The CDR3 is 14 amino acids. Germline V gene lookup returns CDR1 SGHTA and CDR2 FQGTGA.

This clonotype was counted a few times. The chain couples TRBV7-2 to TRBJ2-5; maybe TRBD2 (5 bases). This CDR3 comprises 14 residues. V was clipped by 6 bases and J by 9 bases, with 20 bases between them. Germline V gene sequence: CDR1 SGHTA, CDR2 FQGNSA. The CDR3 is CASSLNAGIGAQYF. CDR3 nucleotide sequence: TGTGCCAGCAGTCTTAACGCGGGCATTGGGGCCCAGTACTTC.

This clonotype was recorded many times. V usage is TRBV10-3 and J usage is TRBJ2-2; weak D call: TRBD1 (5 bases). The length of the CDR3 is 15 residues. Per germline, CDR1 ENHRY and CDR2 SYGVKD. V was pared by 0 bases and J by 6 bases, with 11 bases between. CDR3 sequence: CAISESNQGAGELFF. The CDR3 nucleotides are TGTGCCATCAGTGAGTCGAACCAGGGTGCCGGGGAGCTGTTTTTT.

This clonotype was seen many times. CDR3 DNA sequence: TGTGCCAGCAGCCGACGGACTAGCGGGAAATACAATGAGCAGTTCTTC. This encodes CASSRRTSGKYNEQFF. The chain carries TRBV7-2 and TRBJ2-1; TRBD2 agrees at 12 bases. The CDR3 is made up of 16 amino acids. Trimming took 5 bases from V and 4 from J; bases not matched to a gene: 6. Germline lookup yields CDR1 SGHTA and CDR2 FQGNSA. Drawing the rest from reference TRBV7-2 and TRBJ2-1, the complete variable domain is GAGVSQSPSNKVTEKGKDVELRCDPISGHTALYWYRQSLGQGLEFLIYFQGNSAPDKSGLPSDRFSAERTGGSVSTLTIQRTQQEDSAVYLCASSRRTSGKYNEQFFGPGTRLTVL.